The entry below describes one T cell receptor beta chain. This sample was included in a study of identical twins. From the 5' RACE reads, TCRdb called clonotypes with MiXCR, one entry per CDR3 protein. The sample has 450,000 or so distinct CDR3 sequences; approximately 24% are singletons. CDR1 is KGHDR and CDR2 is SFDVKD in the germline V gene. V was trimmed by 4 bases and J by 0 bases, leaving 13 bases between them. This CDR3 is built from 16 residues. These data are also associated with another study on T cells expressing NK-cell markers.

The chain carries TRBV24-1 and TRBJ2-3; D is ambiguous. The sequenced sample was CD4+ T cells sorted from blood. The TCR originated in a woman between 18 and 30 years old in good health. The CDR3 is CATSDDFSASTDTQYF. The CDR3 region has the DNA TGTGCCACCAGTGACGACTTTTCTGCTAGCACAGATACGCAGTATTTT.